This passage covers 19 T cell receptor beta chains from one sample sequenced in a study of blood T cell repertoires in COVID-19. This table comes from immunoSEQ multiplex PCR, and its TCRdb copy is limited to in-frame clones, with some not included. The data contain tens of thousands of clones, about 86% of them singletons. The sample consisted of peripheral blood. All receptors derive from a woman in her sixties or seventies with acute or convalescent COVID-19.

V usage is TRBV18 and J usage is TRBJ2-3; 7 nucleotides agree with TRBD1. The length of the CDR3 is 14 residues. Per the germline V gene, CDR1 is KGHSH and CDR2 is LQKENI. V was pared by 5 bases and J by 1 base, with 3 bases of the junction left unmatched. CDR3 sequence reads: CASSKTGGTDTQYF. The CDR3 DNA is TGTGCCAGCTCAAAAACAGGGGGCACAGATACGCAGTATTTT.

This CDR3 reads CASSSHLGHSSNQPQHF. Here the CDR3 DNA reads TGTGCCAGCAGCTCACACCTCGGACACAGCAGCAATCAGCCCCAGCATTTT. The genes are TRBV7-9 and TRBJ1-5; possibly TRBD1 for D (5 bases). The CDR3 spans 17 residues. Trimming left V 4 bases short and J 1 base short, with 17 bases between. Germline V gene lookup returns CDR1 SEHNR and CDR2 FQNEAQ (reference sequence). Supplemented by reference TRBV7-9 and TRBJ1-5, the full variable domain reads DTGVSQNPRHKITKRGQNVTFRCDPISEHNRLYWYRQTLGQGPEFLTYFQNEAQLEKSRLLSDRFSAERPKGSFSTLEIQRTEQGDSAMYLCASSSHLGHSSNQPQHFGDGTRLSIL.

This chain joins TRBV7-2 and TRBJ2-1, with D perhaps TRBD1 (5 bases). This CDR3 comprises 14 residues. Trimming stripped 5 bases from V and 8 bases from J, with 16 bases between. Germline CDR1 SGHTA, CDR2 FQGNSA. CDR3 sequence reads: CASSLRGSVDEQFF. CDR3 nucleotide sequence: TGTGCCAGCAGCCTTAGGGGAAGTGTGGATGAGCAGTTCTTC.

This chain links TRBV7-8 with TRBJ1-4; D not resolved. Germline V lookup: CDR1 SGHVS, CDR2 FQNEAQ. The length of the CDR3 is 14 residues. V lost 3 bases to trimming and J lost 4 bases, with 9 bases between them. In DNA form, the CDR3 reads TGTGCCAGCAGCTTTGGAGGGAATAATGAAAAACTGTTTTTT. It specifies CASSFGGNNEKLFF.

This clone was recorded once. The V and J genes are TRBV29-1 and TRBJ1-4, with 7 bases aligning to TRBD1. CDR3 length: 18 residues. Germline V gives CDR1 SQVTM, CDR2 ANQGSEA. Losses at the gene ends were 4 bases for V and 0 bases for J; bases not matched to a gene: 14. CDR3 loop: CSVAGRGRGDTTNEKLFF. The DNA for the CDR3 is TGCAGCGTTGCCGGCAGGGGGAGAGGCGATACAACTAATGAAAAACTGTTTTTT.

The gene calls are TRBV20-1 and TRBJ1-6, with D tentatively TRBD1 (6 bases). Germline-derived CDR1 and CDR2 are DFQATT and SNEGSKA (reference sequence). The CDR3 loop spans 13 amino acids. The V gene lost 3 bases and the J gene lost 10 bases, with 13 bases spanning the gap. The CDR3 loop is CSASVGQFSPLHF. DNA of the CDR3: TGCAGTGCTAGTGTCGGACAGTTCTCACCCCTCCACTTT.

CDR3 loop: CASSDPRKGQVRSEQFF. In DNA form, the CDR3 reads TGTGCCAGCAGCGACCCTAGAAAAGGACAGGTTCGGAGTGAGCAGTTCTTC. This chain joins TRBV9 and TRBJ2-1; TRBD1 aligns across 7 bases. Per germline, CDR1 SGDLS and CDR2 YYNGEE. The V segment lost 3 bases and the J segment 9 bases; nucleotides outside the gene matches: 18. The CDR3 has 17 residues.

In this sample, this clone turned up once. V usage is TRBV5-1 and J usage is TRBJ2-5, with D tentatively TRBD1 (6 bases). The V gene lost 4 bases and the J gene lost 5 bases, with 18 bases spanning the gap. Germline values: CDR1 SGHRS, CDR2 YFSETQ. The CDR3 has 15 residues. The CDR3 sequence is CASSGGQHRGETQYF. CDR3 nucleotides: TGCGCCAGCAGCGGGGGCCAGCACCGGGGCGAGACCCAGTACTTC.

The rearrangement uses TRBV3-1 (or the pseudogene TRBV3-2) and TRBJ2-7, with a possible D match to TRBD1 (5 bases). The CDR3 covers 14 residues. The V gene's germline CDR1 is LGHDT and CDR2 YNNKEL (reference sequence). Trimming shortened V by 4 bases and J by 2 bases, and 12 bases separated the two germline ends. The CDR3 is CASSPRAGPYEQYF. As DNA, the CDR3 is TGTGCCAGCAGCCCCAGGGCCGGTCCCTACGAGCAGTACTTC.

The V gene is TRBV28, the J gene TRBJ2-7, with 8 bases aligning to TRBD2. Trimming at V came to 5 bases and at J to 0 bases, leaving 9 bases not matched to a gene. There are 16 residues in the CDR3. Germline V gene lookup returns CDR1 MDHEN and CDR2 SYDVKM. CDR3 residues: CASSPLGGRSSYEQYF. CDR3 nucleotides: TGTGCCAGCAGTCCGCTTGGCGGGAGGAGCTCCTACGAGCAGTACTTC.

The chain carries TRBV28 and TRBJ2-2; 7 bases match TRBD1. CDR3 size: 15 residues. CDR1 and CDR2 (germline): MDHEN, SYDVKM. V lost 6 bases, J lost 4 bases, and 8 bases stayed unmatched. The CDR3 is CASSYDRVGTGELFF. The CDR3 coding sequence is TGTGCCAGCAGCTATGACAGGGTTGGCACCGGGGAGCTGTTTTTT.

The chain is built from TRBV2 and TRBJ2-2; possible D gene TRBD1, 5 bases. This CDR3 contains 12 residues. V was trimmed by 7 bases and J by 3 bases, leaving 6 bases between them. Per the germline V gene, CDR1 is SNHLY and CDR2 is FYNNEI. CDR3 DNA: TGTGCCAGCACCAGGGACACCGGGGAGCTGTTTTTT. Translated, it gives CASTRDTGELFF.

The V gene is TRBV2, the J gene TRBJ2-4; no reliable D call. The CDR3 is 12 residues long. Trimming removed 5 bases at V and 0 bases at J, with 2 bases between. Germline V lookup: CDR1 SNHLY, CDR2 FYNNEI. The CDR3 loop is CASSLAKNIQYF. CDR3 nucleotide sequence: TGTGCCAGCAGTCTAGCCAAAAACATTCAGTACTTC.

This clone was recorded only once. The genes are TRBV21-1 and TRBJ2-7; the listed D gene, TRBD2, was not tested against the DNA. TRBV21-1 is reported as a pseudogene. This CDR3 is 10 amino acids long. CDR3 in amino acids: CASRGGRQYF. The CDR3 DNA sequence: TGTGCCAGCAGGGGGGGTCGCCAGTACTTC.

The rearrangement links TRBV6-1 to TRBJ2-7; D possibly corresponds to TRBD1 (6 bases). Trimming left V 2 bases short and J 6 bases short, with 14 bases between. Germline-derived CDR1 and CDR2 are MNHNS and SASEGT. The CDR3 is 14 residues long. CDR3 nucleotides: TGTGCCAGCAGTGAAACCCGGACAGTCCGCGAGCAGTACTTC. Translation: CASSETRTVREQYF.

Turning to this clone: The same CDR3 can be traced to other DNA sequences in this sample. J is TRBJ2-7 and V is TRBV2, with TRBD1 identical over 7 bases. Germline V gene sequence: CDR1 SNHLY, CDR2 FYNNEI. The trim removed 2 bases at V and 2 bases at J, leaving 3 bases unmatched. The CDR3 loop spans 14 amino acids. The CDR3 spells CASSEQGQTYEQYF. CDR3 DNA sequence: TGTGCCAGCAGTGAACAGGGACAGACCTACGAGCAGTACTTC.

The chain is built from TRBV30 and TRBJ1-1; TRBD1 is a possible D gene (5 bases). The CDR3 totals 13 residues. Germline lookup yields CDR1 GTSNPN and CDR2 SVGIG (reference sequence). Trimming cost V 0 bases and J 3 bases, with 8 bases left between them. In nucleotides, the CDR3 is TGTGCCTGGAGTGTTGTAGGGGACACTGAAGCTTTCTTT. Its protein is CAWSVVGDTEAFF.

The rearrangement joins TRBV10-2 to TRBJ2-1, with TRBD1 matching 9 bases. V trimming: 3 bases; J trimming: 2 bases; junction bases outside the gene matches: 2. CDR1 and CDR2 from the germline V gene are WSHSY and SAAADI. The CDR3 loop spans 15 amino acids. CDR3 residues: CASSDYRGPYNEQFF. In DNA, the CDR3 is TGCGCCAGCAGTGATTACAGGGGGCCCTACAATGAGCAGTTCTTC.

This CDR3 reads CASSYRRQGFTIYF. In DNA form, the CDR3 reads TGTGCCAGCAGCTACAGACGACAGGGATTCACCATATATTTT. The rearrangement links TRBV3-1 (or the pseudogene TRBV3-2) to TRBJ1-3, with 7 bases matching TRBD1. Germline V gene lookup returns CDR1 LGHDT and CDR2 YNNKEL (reference sequence). Losses at the gene ends were 5 bases for V and 9 bases for J; bases not matched to a gene: 10. CDR3 length equals 14 residues.